This T cell receptor (beta chain) was captured in a study of T cells in Graves' hyperthyroidism and ophthalmopathy. Across the study: Peripheral blood was drawn at first diagnosis, prior to all treatment.

The study's findings and limits: Ophthalmopathy, which appeared later, was predicted by the model a median roughly 6.6 months before onset. Appearing also in blood were most of the thyroid clonotypes expanded above 0.001.

Patients aged 18 to 65 had newly diagnosed hyperthyroidism that had lasted under 2 months. With 5 bases clipped from V and 4 bases from J, the junction kept 11 bases outside the gene matches. This CDR3 region has 16 residues. Germline V CDR1 and CDR2: LNHDA, SQIVND (reference sequence). This clonotype has at least ten counts. Its antigen is not known. Amplification yielded TCR beta CDR3 regions, with RNA transcripts as the source. First-round RT-PCR with HTBI primers amplified the TCR CDR3 region. TCRdb ran MiXCR on the multiplex PCR reads and lists one entry per CDR3 protein. The sample lists about 350,000 distinct CDR3 sequences; about 15% were seen once.

Sequencing was performed on blood. This sequence was found in a woman in her twenties or thirties with Graves' hyperthyroidism that later progressed to Graves' ophthalmopathy. The chain joins TRBV19 to TRBJ1-5; 7 bases fit TRBD1. In DNA, the CDR3 is TGTGCCAGTAGTGATGACGGACAGGTTCGAAATCAGCCCCAGCATTTT. It translates to CASSDDGQVRNQPQHF.